The entry that follows covers one TCR beta chain sequence. Which antigen it targets is not known. Base qualities are missing; no much larger clone stands one base away. Stable Graves' hyperthyroidism was defined as the absence of progression to ophthalmopathy over 18 months of follow-up. Hyperthyroidism patients were newly diagnosed, with disease duration under 2 months, and aged 18 to 65 years. Any patient with an uncontrolled infection, another autoimmune disease, pregnancy or lactation was excluded. Diagnoses were based on clinical symptoms, serum thyroxine and TRAb, thyroid ultrasound and orbital computed tomography. Trizol reagent was used to extract total RNA, and RNA quality was then checked on an Agilent 2100 Bioanalyzer. The data derive from a study of T cells in Graves' hyperthyroidism and ophthalmopathy (dated by TCRdb to about 2019). At the level of the whole study: To identify distinguishing TCR V-J signatures, a discovery cohort of about 100 patients was used, comprising approximately 40 with Graves' ophthalmopathy and under 60 with stable Graves' hyperthyroidism. Whether ophthalmopathy could be predicted prospectively was tested in an independent validation cohort made up of roughly 19 hyperthyroidism patients plus 17 patients who later progressed to ophthalmopathy. The approximately 97 discovery patients were randomly divided into training and test sets at a 7:3 ratio. Thyroid tissue and blood T-cell repertoires from more than five Graves' hyperthyroidism patients were also compared in the study. After blood sampling, hyperthyroidism patients were treated with methimazole at a starting dose of 30 mg daily, and ophthalmopathy patients were treated with high-dose intravenous methylprednisolone. The paper describes TCR Vbeta CDR3 sequencing of 135 peripheral blood samples, made up of 40 to 45 ophthalmopathy patients, around 78 hyperthyroidism patients and some 17 progressor patients. Results and caveats for the whole study, not just this receptor: No statistical method was used to fix the sample size in advance, and group allocation was not hidden from the investigators. In validation, progression to ophthalmopathy was predicted by the model with roughly 71% sensitivity and approximately 78% specificity, a median of about 6 months before onset. Most expanded thyroid clonotypes (frequency above 0.001) were also detected in blood, suggesting blood repertoires may reflect thyroid immune responses. Ophthalmopathy was separated from stable hyperthyroidism by a 13 V-J signature model, with over 85% sensitivity and approximately 81% specificity obtained in cross-validation and 80%/75% obtained in testing.

Counted from cysteine to phenylalanine, this CDR3 has 14 amino acids. Of all the DNA, just the CDR3 is kept, 42 bases in frame from base 1. The germline V gene gives CDR1 as SGHTA and CDR2 as FQGTGA. The junction shows trimming of 7 bases on V and 7 bases on J, plus 19 bases between the germline ends. TCR beta CDR3 regions were amplified from RNA transcripts. A first-round RT-PCR of the TCR CDR3 used the HTBI primer set with the Qiagen OneStep RT-PCR kit. The libraries were constructed in a second round of multiplex PCR and then size-selected and purified. Libraries were sequenced paired-end with 100 bp reads on an Illumina HiSeq2000. The original pipeline was this. SOAPnuke was used to process the raw data, throwing out any read that contained adapters or uncalled bases, had a mean Phred below 15, or lacked an exact constant-primer or identifier match. COPE v1.2.5 was used to merge the high-quality paired reads, and each unique nucleotide sequence was defined as a clonotype. Clonotypes were aligned to IMGT TRBV, TRBD and TRBJ reference segments using MiTCR v1.1. Analysis was restricted to V-J combinations with a frequency above 0.0001, which covered about 99% of repertoires. The TCS score was defined as the ratio of F50 (clonal expansion) to E x V (chaos), calculated using BLOSUM62-based TCRdist between CDR3 peptides within each V-J. Welch's t-statistics and random forest reduced 500 to 550 V-J features to 13, which were used in a naive Bayes classifier (R e1071). Through fastp at Q25 and MiXCR, TCRdb rebuilt clones from the public reads, retaining in-frame beta chains. Merged by CDR3 protein, the rows form single entries marked with the most common genes and DNA. None of the V and J calls come from the authors' own analysis; TCRdb made them. Recorded for this sample are hundreds of thousands of distinct CDR3 sequences; approximately 44% of them occurred a single time. Roughly 8.2% of the sample belongs to the ten largest clones.

The chain links TRBV7-3 with TRBJ2-5; a weak D assignment points to TRBD1 (6 bases agree). The TCR sequence derives from a woman aged 18-29 years with Graves' hyperthyroidism. Donor details come from another sample of the same person, matched by shared clones. The sample consisted of peripheral blood or thyroid tissue (not recorded which). The nucleotide sequence is given as TGTGCCAGCATCCTAGCAACAGGGCCCCCGACCCAGTACTTC. Translation gives CASILATGPPTQYF.